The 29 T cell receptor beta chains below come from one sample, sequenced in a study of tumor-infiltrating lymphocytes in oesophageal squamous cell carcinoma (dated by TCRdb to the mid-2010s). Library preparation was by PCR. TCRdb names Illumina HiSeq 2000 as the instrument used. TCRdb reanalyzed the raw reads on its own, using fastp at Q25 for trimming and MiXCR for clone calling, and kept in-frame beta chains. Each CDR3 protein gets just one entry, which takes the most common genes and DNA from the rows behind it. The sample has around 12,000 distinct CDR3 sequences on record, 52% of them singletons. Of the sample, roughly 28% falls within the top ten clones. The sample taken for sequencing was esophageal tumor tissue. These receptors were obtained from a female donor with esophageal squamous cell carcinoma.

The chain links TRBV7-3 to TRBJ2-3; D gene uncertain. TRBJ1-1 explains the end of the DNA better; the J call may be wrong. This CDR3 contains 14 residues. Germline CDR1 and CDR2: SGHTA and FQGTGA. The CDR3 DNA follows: TGTGCCAGCAGCTTAGGAACGGGGAACCTTGAAGCTTTCTTT. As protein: CASSLGTGNLEAFF.

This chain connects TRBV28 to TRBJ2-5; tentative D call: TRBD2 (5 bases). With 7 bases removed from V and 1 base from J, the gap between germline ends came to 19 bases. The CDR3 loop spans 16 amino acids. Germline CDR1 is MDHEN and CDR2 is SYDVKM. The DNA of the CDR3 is TGTGCCAGCACAGGTAGGGAGAGGACTTCCCAAGAGACCCAGTACTTC. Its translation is CASTGRERTSQETQYF.

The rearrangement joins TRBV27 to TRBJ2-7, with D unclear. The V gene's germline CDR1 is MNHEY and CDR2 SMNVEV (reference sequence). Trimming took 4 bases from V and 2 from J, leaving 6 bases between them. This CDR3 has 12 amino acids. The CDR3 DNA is TGTGCCAGCAGTTCCCACACCTACGAGCAGTACTTC. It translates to CASSSHTYEQYF.

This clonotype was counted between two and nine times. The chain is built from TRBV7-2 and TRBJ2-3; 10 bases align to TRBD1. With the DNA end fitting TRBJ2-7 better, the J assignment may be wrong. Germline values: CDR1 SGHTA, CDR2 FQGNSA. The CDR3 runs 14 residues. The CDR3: CASSLDRGYYEQYF. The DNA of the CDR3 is TGTGCCAGCAGCTTGGACAGGGGGTACTACGAGCAGTACTTC.

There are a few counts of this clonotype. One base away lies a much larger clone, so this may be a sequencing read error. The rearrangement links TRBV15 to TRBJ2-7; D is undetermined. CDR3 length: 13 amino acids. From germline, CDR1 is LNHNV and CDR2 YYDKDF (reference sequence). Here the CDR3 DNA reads TGTGCCACCCGCAGGCCAGGAGACAATGAGCAGTACTTC. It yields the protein CATRRPGDNEQYF.

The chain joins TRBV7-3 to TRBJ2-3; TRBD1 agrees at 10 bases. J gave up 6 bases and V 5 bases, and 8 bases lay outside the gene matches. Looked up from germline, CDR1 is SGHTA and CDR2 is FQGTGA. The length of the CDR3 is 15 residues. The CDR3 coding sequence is TGTGCCAGCAGCCCCTGGGACAGGGGAGCGGATACGCAGTATTTT. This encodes CASSPWDRGADTQYF.

This CDR3 reads CASSAGLAGANEQFF. CDR3 nucleotides: TGTGCCAGCAGCGCGGGACTAGCGGGGGCCAATGAGCAGTTCTTC. The chain recombines TRBV7-2 with TRBJ2-1, with TRBD2 matching over 14 bases. Trimming cost V 5 bases and J 6 bases; bases outside gene matches: 3. The CDR3 contains 15 residues. The V gene's germline CDR1 is SGHTA and CDR2 FQGNSA.

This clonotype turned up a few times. The DNA of the CDR3 is TGTGCCAGCAGGCATACAGGGGTCTACGAGCAGTACTTC. It codes for CASRHTGVYEQYF. The rearrangement uses TRBV11-2 and TRBJ2-7, with TRBD1 matching 7 bases. The germline CDR1 and CDR2 sequences are SGHAT and FQNNGV. CDR3 size: 13 residues. V shed 6 bases and J 3 bases; nucleotides not matched to a gene: 5.

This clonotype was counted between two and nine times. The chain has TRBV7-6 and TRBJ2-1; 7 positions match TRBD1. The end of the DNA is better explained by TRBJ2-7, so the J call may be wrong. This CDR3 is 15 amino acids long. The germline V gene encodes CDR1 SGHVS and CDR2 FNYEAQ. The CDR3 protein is CASSLGTELSYEQYF. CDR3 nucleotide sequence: TGTGCCAGCAGCTTGGGGACAGAGCTCTCCTACGAGCAGTACTTC.

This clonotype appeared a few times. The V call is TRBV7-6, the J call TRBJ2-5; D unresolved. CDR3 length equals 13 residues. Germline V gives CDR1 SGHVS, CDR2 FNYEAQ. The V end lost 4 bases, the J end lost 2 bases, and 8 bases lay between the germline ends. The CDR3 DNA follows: TGTGCCAGCAGCTGGGGTAGGCAAGAGACCCAGTACTTC. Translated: CASSWGRQETQYF.

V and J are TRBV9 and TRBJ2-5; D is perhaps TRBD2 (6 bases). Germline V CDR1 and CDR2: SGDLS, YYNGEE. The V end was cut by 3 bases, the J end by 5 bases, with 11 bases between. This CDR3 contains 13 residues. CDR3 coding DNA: TGTGCCAGCAGCGAGGAGGGCCTGGAGACCCAGTACTTC. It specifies CASSEEGLETQYF. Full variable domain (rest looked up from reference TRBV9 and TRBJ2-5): DSGVTQTPKHLITATGQRVTLRCSPRSGDLSVYWYQQSLDQGLQFLIQYYNGEERAKGNILERFSAQQFPDLHSELNLSSLELGDSALYFCASSEEGLETQYFGPGTRLLVL.

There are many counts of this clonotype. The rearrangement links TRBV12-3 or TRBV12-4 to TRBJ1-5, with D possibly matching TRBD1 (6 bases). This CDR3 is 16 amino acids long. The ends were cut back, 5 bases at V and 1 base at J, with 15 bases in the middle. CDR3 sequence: CASSTSRGGSNQPQHF. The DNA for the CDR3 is TGTGCCAGCAGTACAAGCCGAGGGGGGAGCAATCAGCCCCAGCATTTT.

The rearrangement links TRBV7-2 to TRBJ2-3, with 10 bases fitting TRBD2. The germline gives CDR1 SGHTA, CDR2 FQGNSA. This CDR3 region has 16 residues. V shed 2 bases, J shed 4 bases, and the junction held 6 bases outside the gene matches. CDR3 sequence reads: CASSLWASGSSDTQYF. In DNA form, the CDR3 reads TGTGCCAGCAGCTTATGGGCTAGCGGGAGTTCAGATACGCAGTATTTT.

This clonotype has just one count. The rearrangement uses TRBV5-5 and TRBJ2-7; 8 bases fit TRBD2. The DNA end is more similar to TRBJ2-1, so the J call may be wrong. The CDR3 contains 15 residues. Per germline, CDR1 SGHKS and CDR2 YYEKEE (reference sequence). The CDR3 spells CASSLGLAGSTEQFF. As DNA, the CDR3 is TGTGCCAGCAGCTTGGGCTTAGCGGGATCCACCGAGCAGTTCTTC.

Here the CDR3 reads CASSGSLTYEQFF. The DNA for the CDR3 is TGTGCCAGTAGCGGGAGCCTCACCTACGAGCAGTTCTTC. The rearrangement uses TRBV19 and TRBJ2-1; D possibly corresponds to TRBD2 (6 bases). This CDR3 comprises 13 residues. Trimming removed 6 bases at V and 10 bases at J, with 16 bases between. Germline CDR1 LNHDA, CDR2 SQIVND (reference sequence).

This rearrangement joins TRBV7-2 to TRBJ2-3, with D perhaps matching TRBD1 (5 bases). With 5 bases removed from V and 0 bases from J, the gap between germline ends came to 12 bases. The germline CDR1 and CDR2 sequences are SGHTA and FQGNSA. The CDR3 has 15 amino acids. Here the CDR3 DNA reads TGTGCCAGCAGCCTGTTAGGGGCTAGCACAGATACGCAGTATTTT. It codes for CASSLLGASTDTQYF.

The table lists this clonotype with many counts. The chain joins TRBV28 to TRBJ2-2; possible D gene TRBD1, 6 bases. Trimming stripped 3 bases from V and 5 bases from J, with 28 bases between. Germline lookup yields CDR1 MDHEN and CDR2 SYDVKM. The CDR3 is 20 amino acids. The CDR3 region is CASSFRVGWGPDPGTGELFF. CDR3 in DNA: TGTGCCAGCAGTTTTCGAGTCGGTTGGGGGCCGGATCCGGGAACCGGGGAGCTGTTTTTT.

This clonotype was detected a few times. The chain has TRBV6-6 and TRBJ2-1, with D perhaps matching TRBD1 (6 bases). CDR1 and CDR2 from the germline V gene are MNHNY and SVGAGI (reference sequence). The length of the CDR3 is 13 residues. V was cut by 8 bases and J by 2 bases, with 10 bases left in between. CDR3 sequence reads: CASRRQAYNEQFF. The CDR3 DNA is TGTGCCAGCCGCAGACAGGCCTACAATGAGCAGTTCTTC.

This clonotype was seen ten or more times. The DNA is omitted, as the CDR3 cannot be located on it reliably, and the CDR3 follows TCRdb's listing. The CDR3 loop reads CISVPEPPTPRDYGYTF. This chain connects TRBV7-5 to TRBJ1-2. TRBV7-5 is a pseudogene locus. The CDR3 is made up of 17 amino acids, end residues included.

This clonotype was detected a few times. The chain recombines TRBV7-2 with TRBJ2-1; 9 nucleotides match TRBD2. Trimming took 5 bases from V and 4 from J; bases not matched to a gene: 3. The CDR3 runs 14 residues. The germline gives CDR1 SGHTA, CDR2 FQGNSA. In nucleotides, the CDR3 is TGTGCCAGCAGCGTCACTAGCGGGTACAATGAGCAGTTCTTC. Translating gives CASSVTSGYNEQFF.

This CDR3 is CASSQEGTSYNEQYF. DNA for the CDR3: TGTGCCAGCAGCCAAGAGGGGACTAGCTACAATGAGCAGTACTTC. The gene calls are TRBV3-1 and TRBJ2-5, with TRBD2 matching 9 bases. After removal of 0 bases from V and 11 bases from J, the junction contained 10 bases not matched to a gene. CDR3 length equals 15 residues. Looked up from germline, CDR1 is LGHDT and CDR2 is YNNKEL (reference sequence).

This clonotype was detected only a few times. The CDR3 sequence is CASSFLAGRGANEQFF. The CDR3 DNA reads TGTGCCAGCAGCTTCCTAGCGGGCCGTGGGGCCAATGAGCAGTTCTTC. The chain employs TRBV7-2 and TRBJ2-5; 8 bases map to TRBD2. The DNA end is a closer match to TRBJ2-1, so the J assignment may be wrong. Germline values: CDR1 SGHTA, CDR2 FQGNSA. The length of the CDR3 is 16 residues.

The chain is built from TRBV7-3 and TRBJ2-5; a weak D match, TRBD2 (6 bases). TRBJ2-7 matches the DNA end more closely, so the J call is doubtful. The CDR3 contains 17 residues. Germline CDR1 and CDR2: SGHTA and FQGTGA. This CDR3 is CASSSRPPRDLNYEQYF. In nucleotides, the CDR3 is TGTGCCAGCAGCTCACGTCCCCCCCGGGACTTAAACTACGAGCAGTACTTC.

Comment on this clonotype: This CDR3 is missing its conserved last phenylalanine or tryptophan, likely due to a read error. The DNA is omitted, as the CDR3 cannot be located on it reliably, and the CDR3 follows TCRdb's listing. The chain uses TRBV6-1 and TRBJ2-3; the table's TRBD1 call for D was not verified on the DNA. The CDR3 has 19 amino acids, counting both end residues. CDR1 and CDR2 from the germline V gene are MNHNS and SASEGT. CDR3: CASSKFRQGAGAETQYFGP.

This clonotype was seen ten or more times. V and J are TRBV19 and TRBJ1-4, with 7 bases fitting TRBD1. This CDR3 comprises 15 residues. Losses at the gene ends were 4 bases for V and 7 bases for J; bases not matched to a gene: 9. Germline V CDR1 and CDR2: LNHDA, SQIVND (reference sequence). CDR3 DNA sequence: TGTGCCAGTAGTACCTCAGGGGGACTGTCTGAAAAACTGTTTTTT. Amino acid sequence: CASSTSGGLSEKLFF.

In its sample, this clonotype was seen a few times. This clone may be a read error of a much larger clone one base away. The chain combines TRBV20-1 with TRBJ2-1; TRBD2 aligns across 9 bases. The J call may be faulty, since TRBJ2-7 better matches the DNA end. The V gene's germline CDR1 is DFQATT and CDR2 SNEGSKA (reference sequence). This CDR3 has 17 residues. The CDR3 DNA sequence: TGCAGTGCTAGAGTCATTAGCGGGGGAACCTCCTACAATGAGCAGTACTTC. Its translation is CSARVISGGTSYNEQYF.

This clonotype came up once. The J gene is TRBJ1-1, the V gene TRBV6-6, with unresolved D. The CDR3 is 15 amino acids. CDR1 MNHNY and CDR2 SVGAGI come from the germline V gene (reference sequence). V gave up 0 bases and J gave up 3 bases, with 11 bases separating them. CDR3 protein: CASSYSRQVDTEAFF. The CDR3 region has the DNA TGTGCCAGCAGTTACTCGAGGCAGGTGGACACTGAAGCTTTCTTT.

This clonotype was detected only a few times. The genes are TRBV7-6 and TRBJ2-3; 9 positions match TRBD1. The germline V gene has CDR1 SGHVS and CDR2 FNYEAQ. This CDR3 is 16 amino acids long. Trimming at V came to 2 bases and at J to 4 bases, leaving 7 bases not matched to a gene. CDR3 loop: CASSLNRDRAADTQYF. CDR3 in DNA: TGTGCCAGCAGCTTAAATCGGGACAGGGCGGCAGATACGCAGTATTTT.

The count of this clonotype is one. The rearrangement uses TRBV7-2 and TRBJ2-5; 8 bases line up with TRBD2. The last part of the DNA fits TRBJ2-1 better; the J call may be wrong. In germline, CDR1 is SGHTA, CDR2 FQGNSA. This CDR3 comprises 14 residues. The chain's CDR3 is CASRFSSGYNEQFF. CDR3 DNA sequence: TGTGCCAGCAGGTTCTCTAGCGGGTACAATGAGCAGTTCTTC.